Listed here is a single TCR beta chain. Its cognate antigen is unknown. The data belong to a study of graft-versus-host responses after intestinal transplantation. The protocol was immunoSEQ multiplex PCR, while the TCRdb copy is restricted to in-frame clones and leaves out a portion. This repertoire shows about 120,000 clones, 90% found once; its top ten account for approximately 0.17%. This receptor was taken from a human donor who received an intestinal transplant. Sample: unstimulated CD4+ T cells sorted from spleen or lymph node cells, taken before intestinal transplant.

The CDR3 reads CASSLIHRENMNTEAFF. The CDR3 coding sequence is TGCGCCAGCAGCTTAATACACAGGGAAAACATGAACACTGAAGCTTTCTTT. This rearrangement joins TRBV5-1 to TRBJ1-1; D is perhaps TRBD1 (6 bases). This CDR3 spans 17 amino acids. V lost 2 bases and J 0 bases, leaving 17 bases between the germline ends. The V gene's germline CDR1 is SGHRS and CDR2 YFSETQ. Using reference TRBV5-1 and TRBJ1-1 for the parts outside the CDR3, the full variable domain is KAGVTQTPRYLIKTRGQQVTLSCSPISGHRSVSWYQQTPGQGLQFLFEYFSETQRNKGNFPGRFSGRQFSNSRSEMNVSTLELGDSALYLCASSLIHRENMNTEAFFGQGTRLTVV.